The next 26 T cell receptor beta chains were all read from a single sample in a study of T cells in women clearing cervical HPV infection. Libraries were prepared by immunoSEQ multiplex PCR; TCRdb keeps only in-frame clonotypes and omits some of them. The sample data list 25,000 to 35,000 clones. The material sequenced was blood buffy coat. The receptors shown here come from a woman aged 18-70 years with a cervical HPV16 infection that either progressed to CIN3+ or cleared (not recorded which).

Details on this clone: Read sequence stops 3 residues before the CDR3 end, and the germline J gene provides the missing end. This chain uses TRBV5-4 with TRBJ2-3; a possible D gene is TRBD2 (7 bases). The CDR3 runs 14 residues. Germline CDR1 reads SGHNT; CDR2 reads YYREEE (reference sequence). V dropped 1 base and J dropped 8 bases, with 14 bases sitting between them. The CDR3: CASSLKGGSPTQYF. Partial CDR3 DNA: TGTGCCAGCAGCTTGAAGGGGGGGTCACCTACG.

In the case of this clone: The CDR3 is cut off 3 residues early in the read; its end comes from the germline J gene. The rearrangement links TRBV2 to TRBJ2-5, with 11 bases matching TRBD1. Trimming at V came to 6 bases and at J to 5 bases, leaving 5 bases not matched to a gene. This CDR3 is built from 14 residues. Germline V gene lookup returns CDR1 SNHLY and CDR2 FYNNEI. The CDR3 here is CASSGQGARETQYF. The CDR3 DNA, read in part, is TGTGCCAGCAGCGGACAGGGGGCTCGGGAGACC.

With respect to this clone: The CDR3 goes on 3 residues after the read ends, and that part is filled in from the germline J gene. The rearrangement uses TRBV2 and TRBJ2-3; 7 bases are a match to TRBD2. The germline V gene has CDR1 SNHLY and CDR2 FYNNEI. The CDR3 runs to 13 residues. CDR3 DNA, as far as it was read: TGTGCCAGCAGGCCGACTAGCTGGGAGACG. Translating gives CASRPTSWET. The CDR3 in its entirety is CASRPTSWETQYF.

Details on this clone: The read is 3 residues too short to cover the CDR3 end, so that end is filled in from the germline J gene. The chain carries TRBV2 and TRBJ2-7; TRBD2 matches at 12 bases. The CDR3 contains 13 residues. Germline V CDR1 and CDR2: SNHLY, FYNNEI. V dropped 4 bases and J dropped 5; count of bases not matched to a gene: 0. This CDR3 reads CASSGTSGNEQYF. CDR3 bases read: TGTGCCAGCAGTGGGACTAGCGGGAACGAG.

Turning to this clone: The read stops 3 residues short of the end of the CDR3; the missing end is completed from the germline J gene. This chain links TRBV28 with TRBJ1-5, with a possible D match to TRBD1 (6 bases). The CDR3 extends over 19 amino acids. The germline V and J ends were trimmed by 7 bases and 2 bases, with 27 bases remaining between them. CDR1 and CDR2 (germline): MDHEN, SYDVKM. The CDR3 reads CASIEMGGGGRSGNQPQHF. The covered CDR3 bases are TGTGCCAGCATTGAAATGGGTGGGGGGGGCCGTAGCGGCAATCAGCCC.

The sequenced part of the CDR3 DNA is TGTGCCAGTAGTACCGCGTTGGGCCGCGAGACC. Amino acids: CASSTALGRET. The full CDR3 protein is CASSTALGRETQYF. The chain links TRBV19 to TRBJ2-5, with no clear D. The missing CDR3 end, 3 residues past where the read stops, is filled in from the germline J gene. The CDR3 extends over 14 amino acids. V was trimmed by 4 bases and J by 5 bases, leaving 14 bases between them. Germline-derived CDR1 and CDR2 are LNHDA and SQIVND (reference sequence).

A remark on this clone: The read comes to an end 3 residues before the CDR3 does, leaving the germline J gene to fill in the end. The J gene is TRBJ2-2, the V gene TRBV5-1; maybe TRBD1 (5 bases). There are 16 residues in the CDR3. The germline V gene has CDR1 SGHRS and CDR2 YFSETQ. V lost 1 base, J lost 2 bases, and 12 bases lay in between. CDR3 DNA (partial): TGCGCCAGCAGCTTGAAAGGTAGGGGCAACACCGGGGAG. Translating gives CASSLKGRGNTGE. The whole CDR3 is CASSLKGRGNTGELFF.

As to this clone: The read stops 3 residues short of the end of the CDR3; the missing end is completed from the germline J gene. Other DNA variants within this sample encode the same CDR3. The chain employs TRBV7-2 and TRBJ2-2, with D possibly matching TRBD1 (6 bases). Per the germline V gene, CDR1 is SGHTA and CDR2 is FQGNSA. V lost 1 base to trimming and J lost 4 bases, with 7 bases between them. The CDR3 has 14 amino acids. The CDR3 is CASSLGRGTGELFF. The part of the CDR3 DNA that was read is TGTGCCAGCAGCTTAGGCAGGGGCACCGGGGAG.

As to this clone: The CDR3 is cut off 3 residues early in the read; its end comes from the germline J gene. The chain combines TRBV10-2 with TRBJ1-2, with a weak D call TRBD1 (6 bases). Trimming left V 9 bases short and J 4 bases short, with 15 bases between. The germline gives CDR1 WSHSY, CDR2 SAAADI. This CDR3 comprises 13 residues. CDR3 protein: CASNAGAPYGYTF. CDR3 DNA (partial): TGCGCCAGTAACGCGGGGGCCCCCTATGGC.

As concerns this clone: The CDR3 end falls 3 residues outside the read, so it is completed with the germline J gene. V gene TRBV10-1 combines with J gene TRBJ2-3, with 8 bases that match TRBD1. The CDR3 runs to 17 residues. The V gene's germline CDR1 is WNHNN and CDR2 SYGVQD (reference sequence). The junction had 13 bases not matched to a gene; V was cut back by 3 bases and J by 5 bases. The covered CDR3 bases are TGCGCCAGCAGTGACCATTTGAGACAGGGGATAAAAGATACG. This encodes CASSDHLRQGIKDT. The entire CDR3 protein is CASSDHLRQGIKDTQYF.

Concerning this clone itself: The read gets to within 3 residues of the CDR3 end, and the germline J gene fills in the rest. The chain links TRBV5-4 to TRBJ2-3, with D unclear. CDR3 size: 15 residues. CDR1 is SGHNT, CDR2 YYREEE, per germline (reference sequence). V gave up 0 bases and J gave up 0 bases, with 8 bases separating them. The DNA read from the CDR3 is TGTGCCAGCAGCTTGGACAGCAGAAGCACAGATACG. The encoded protein is CASSLDSRSTDT. In full, the CDR3 reads CASSLDSRSTDTQYF.

Turning to this clone: The missing CDR3 end, 3 residues past where the read stops, is filled in from the germline J gene. The rearrangement joins TRBV5-1 to TRBJ2-7; 7 bases line up with TRBD2. The ends lost 0 bases at V and 0 bases at J; junction bases unmatched: 15. CDR3 length: 19 residues. Germline lookup yields CDR1 SGHRS and CDR2 YFSETQ. The sequenced CDR3 bases are TGCGCCAGCAGCTTGGCACCAGCGGGAAGAAGCATCCCCTCCTACGAG. It codes for CASSLAPAGRSIPSYE. The whole CDR3 region reads CASSLAPAGRSIPSYEQYF.

CDR3 bases read: TGTGCCAGTAGTACTGAGGCAGGACTAAACTATGGC. Residues: CASSTEAGLNYG. The full CDR3 is CASSTEAGLNYGYTF. The rearrangement links TRBV19 to TRBJ1-2; the D is unclear. The missing CDR3 end, 3 residues past where the read stops, is filled in from the germline J gene. The CDR3 contains 15 residues. Germline loops: CDR1 LNHDA, CDR2 SQIVND (reference sequence). The ends were cut back, 4 bases at V and 2 bases at J, with 14 bases in the middle.

Points on this clone: The CDR3 extends 3 residues past the end of the read, so its final part is completed from the germline J gene. The V gene is TRBV6-1, the J gene TRBJ1-2; the D is unclear. The germline V gene encodes CDR1 MNHNS and CDR2 SASEGT. This CDR3 has 15 residues. Partial CDR3 DNA: TGTGCCAGCAGTGAATGGGTTAGCGGCTCCTACGAC. It encodes CASSEWVSGSYD. The full CDR3 protein reads CASSEWVSGSYDYTF.

Notes on this clone: Read coverage stops 3 residues before the CDR3 terminus; the germline J gene supplies the remainder. This chain uses TRBV13 with TRBJ2-3; 7 bases agree with TRBD2. The germline V gene encodes CDR1 PRHDT and CDR2 FYEKMQ (reference sequence). This CDR3 is built from 16 residues. The V gene end was trimmed by 2 bases and the J gene end by 4 bases; junction bases not matched to a gene: 9. The sequenced part of the CDR3 DNA is TGTGCCAGCAGCTTACTGTTGGGGGGGGTTTCAGATACG. It yields the protein CASSLLLGGVSDT. The entire CDR3 is CASSLLLGGVSDTQYF.

Concerning this clone: The read ends 3 residues early relative to the CDR3; the germline J gene fills the gap. This chain links TRBV7-2 with TRBJ2-7, with TRBD1 matching over 10 bases. Trimming removed 5 bases from V and 2 bases from J; junction bases left unmatched: 6. The germline CDR1 and CDR2 sequences are SGHTA and FQGNSA. CDR3 length equals 15 residues. This CDR3 is CASSHPGTGAYEQYF. The DNA read from the CDR3 is TGTGCCAGCAGCCACCCCGGGACAGGGGCCTACGAG.

To note about this clone: The CDR3 extends 3 residues past the end of the read, so its final part is completed from the germline J gene. This chain links TRBV29-1 with TRBJ2-3; D tentatively fits TRBD1 or TRBD2 (6 bases each). The V gene's germline CDR1 is SQVTM and CDR2 ANQGSEA. The CDR3 runs 12 residues. The sequenced part of the CDR3 DNA is TGCAGCGTACAGGGTGGAGGGGAGACG. Amino acid sequence: CSVQGGGET. The entire CDR3 is CSVQGGGETQYF.

To note about this clone: Read coverage stops 3 residues before the CDR3 terminus; the germline J gene supplies the remainder. V usage is TRBV27 and J usage is TRBJ2-1; TRBD2 might be the D (6 bases). Germline V lookup: CDR1 MNHEY, CDR2 SMNVEV (reference sequence). This CDR3 is built from 13 residues. Trimming removed 9 bases from V and 8 bases from J, with 17 bases in between. CDR3 bases read: TGTGCCAGTACGGGCGGGATGAAGCATGAG. Translated, it gives CASTGGMKHE. The complete CDR3 reads CASTGGMKHEQFF.

Of note for this clone: The CDR3 end falls 3 residues outside the read, so it is completed with the germline J gene. The V and J genes are TRBV10-2 and TRBJ1-1; 11 bases align to TRBD1. The germline V gene encodes CDR1 WSHSY and CDR2 SAAADI. J was trimmed by 4 bases and V by 2 bases; bases with no gene match: 12. The CDR3 has 18 amino acids. The covered CDR3 bases are TGCGCCAGCAGTGAGCCCCCGGGACAGGGGGGCAGAGTCACTGAA. Amino acid sequence: CASSEPPGQGGRVTE. The entire CDR3 reads CASSEPPGQGGRVTEAFF.

A remark on this clone: The read ends 3 residues shy of where the CDR3 ends; the end is completed using the germline J gene. This rearrangement joins TRBV20-1 to TRBJ2-5, with 8 bases aligning to TRBD1. Looked up from germline, CDR1 is DFQATT and CDR2 is SNEGSKA (reference sequence). V was pared by 4 bases and J by 0 bases, with 10 bases of the junction left unmatched. The length of the CDR3 is 16 residues. The CDR3 bases that were read are TGCAGTGCTAAGGGTTCGACAGGGGCCGACCAAGAGACC. Its translation: CSAKGSTGADQET. The whole CDR3 sequence reads CSAKGSTGADQETQYF.

To note about this clone: The read ends 3 residues shy of where the CDR3 ends; the end is completed using the germline J gene. This sequence joins TRBV5-1 and TRBJ2-1; 12 positions match TRBD1. The germline V gene has CDR1 SGHRS and CDR2 YFSETQ. V dropped 4 bases and J dropped 7; count of bases not matched to a gene: 9. CDR3 length equals 16 residues. Incomplete CDR3 DNA: TGCGCCAGCAGCCCGAGGGGGACAGGGGGCCGAAATGAG. Amino acid sequence: CASSPRGTGGRNE. The CDR3 reads in full as CASSPRGTGGRNEQFF.

In the case of this clone: The read terminates 3 residues before the CDR3 end, so the remaining end is supplied by the germline J gene. The V call is TRBV7-7, the J call TRBJ2-5; D is perhaps TRBD1 (5 bases). CDR3 size: 15 residues. The V and J ends lost 3 bases and 0 bases respectively, with 11 bases between them. In germline, CDR1 is SSHAT, CDR2 FNYEAQ (reference sequence). CDR3 bases read: TGTGCCAGCAGCTTTAAGACAGACTACCAAGAGACC. Amino acids: CASSFKTDYQET. The full CDR3 is CASSFKTDYQETQYF.

To note about this clone: The read gets to within 3 residues of the CDR3 end, and the germline J gene fills in the rest. This rearrangement joins TRBV19 to TRBJ2-3, with a tentative D call TRBD2 (6 bases). Looked up from germline, CDR1 is LNHDA and CDR2 is SQIVND (reference sequence). V was trimmed by 3 bases and J by 6 bases, leaving 19 bases between them. There are 16 residues in the CDR3. Incomplete CDR3 DNA: TGTGCCAGTAGTATCTCCCCGGAGGGGCGATTGGATACG. It codes for CASSISPEGRLDT. The entire CDR3 reads CASSISPEGRLDTQYF.

Details on this clone: The read ends 3 residues shy of where the CDR3 ends; the end is completed using the germline J gene. V is TRBV7-9 and J is TRBJ2-7; TRBD2 aligns across 11 bases. The CDR3 totals 15 residues. Germline-derived CDR1 and CDR2 are SEHNR and FQNEAQ (reference sequence). V lost 2 bases, J lost 2 bases, and 2 bases stayed unmatched. CDR3: CASSLTSGGTYEQYF. The CDR3 DNA, read in part, is TGTGCCAGCAGCTTAACTAGCGGGGGTACCTACGAG.

About this clone itself: The read ends 3 residues before the CDR3 terminus; that terminus is restored from the germline J gene. The chain is built from TRBV10-1 and TRBJ2-1, with 12 bases lining up with TRBD2. The CDR3 loop spans 17 amino acids. Germline V gene data show CDR1 as WNHNN and CDR2 as SYGVQD (reference sequence). V lost 4 bases to trimming and J lost 0 bases; unmatched junction nucleotides: 4. The CDR3 loop is CASSGGLAGTSYNEQFF. CDR3 DNA (partial): TGCGCCAGCAGTGGCGGACTAGCGGGGACCTCCTACAATGAG.

As concerns this clone: The read halts 3 residues ahead of the CDR3 end, with the missing end drawn from the germline J gene. The chain has TRBV2 and TRBJ1-3; no clear D gene. Germline-derived CDR1 and CDR2 are SNHLY and FYNNEI. The V and J ends lost 2 bases and 4 bases respectively, with 12 bases between them. The CDR3 sequence is 15 residues long. The CDR3 DNA, read in part, is TGTGCCAGCAGTGAACCCCTGGCAATGGGAAACACC. Protein: CASSEPLAMGNT. The entire CDR3 reads CASSEPLAMGNTIYF.